Listed here is a single T cell receptor (beta chain). The data were taken from a study of PD-1 blockade in classical Hodgkin lymphoma. Sequenced by immunoSEQ multiplex PCR; TCRdb stores in-frame clones only, minus some. The table includes 46,000 or so clones, about three quarters detected once. This CDR3 has 14 amino acids. J was trimmed by 6 bases and V by 2 bases; bases with no gene match: 5. The germline gives CDR1 SGHRS, CDR2 YFSETQ. All the patients suffered relapse after autologous stem cell transplantation, and brentuximab vedotin exposure differed. This chain joins TRBV5-1 and TRBJ2-1; 7 bases are a match to TRBD2. Sequences were derived from peripheral blood mononuclear cells (PBMCs), sampled at baseline. This clonotype was sampled from a human donor with classical Hodgkin lymphoma. The CDR3 here is CASSLAGNRNEQFF. CDR3 bases: TGCGCCAGCAGCTTAGCGGGAAATCGCAATGAGCAGTTCTTC. Variable domain in full (rest from reference TRBV5-1 and TRBJ2-1): KAGVTQTPRYLIKTRGQQVTLSCSPISGHRSVSWYQQTPGQGLQFLFEYFSETQRNKGNFPGRFSGRQFSNSRSEMNVSTLELGDSALYLCASSLAGNRNEQFFGPGTRLTVL.